This T cell receptor beta chain was sequenced in a study of identical twins. Whole-study findings and limits: Excess sharing between twins was weaker in beta out-of-frame sequences. Alpha sequences out of frame and shared by twins had excess low generation probability. Interpretation of the results relied on cross-sectional statistical analysis and not on following the same donors.

TCRdb recomputed calls from the 5' RACE reads with MiXCR, one row per CDR3 protein. Of some 590,000 distinct CDR3 sequences listed, more than 9% are singletons. The V and J ends lost 0 bases and 1 base respectively, with 6 bases between them. Germline loops: CDR1 MNHEY, CDR2 SVGAGI. The CDR3 is 14 amino acids. With respect to this clonotype: Its antigen is currently unknown.

This sample also appeared in a second study, on yellow fever vaccine responses in identical twins.

The chain joins TRBV6-5 to TRBJ2-5, with no clear D. Sequencing was performed on PBMCs. The receptor was isolated from a woman between 18 and 29 years old in good health. CDR3: CASSYSIAQETQYF. CDR3 bases: TGTGCCAGCAGTTACTCGATCGCCCAAGAGACCCAGTACTTC.